One sample yielded the 14 T cell receptor beta chains listed below, sequenced in a study of cytomegalovirus exposure and HLA in healthy donors. The PCR was carried out with 60 Vbeta primers and 13 Jbeta primers. Profiled with immunoSEQ multiplex PCR; TCRdb holds only in-frame clones, not every one. The data contain 98,000 or so clones, 76% of them singletons. Sequences were obtained from PBMCs. These receptor sequences come from a man between 40 and 49 years old in good health and CMV-seronegative.

The chain carries TRBV25-1 and TRBJ2-7; no clear D. Looked up from germline, CDR1 is MGHDK and CDR2 is SYGVNS. The CDR3 runs 13 residues. The V gene lost 5 bases and the J gene lost 2 bases, with 10 bases spanning the gap. In DNA, the CDR3 is TGTGCCAGCAGTTTGGGCGCAACCTACGAGCAGTACTTC. This translates into CASSLGATYEQYF.

The chain couples TRBV6-1 to TRBJ2-2; tentative D call: TRBD2 (5 bases). Trimming stripped 1 base from V and 0 bases from J, with 9 bases between. Germline-derived CDR1 and CDR2 are MNHNS and SASEGT. This CDR3 region has 16 residues. DNA of the CDR3: TGTGCCAGCAGTGAAGTGGTAGCGACGAACACCGGGGAGCTGTTTTTT. Translating it yields CASSEVVATNTGELFF.

The chain combines TRBV19 with TRBJ2-3; 11 bases fit TRBD2. This CDR3 is 16 amino acids long. Looked up from germline, CDR1 is LNHDA and CDR2 is SQIVND (reference sequence). V lost 6 bases, J lost 2 bases, and 7 bases stayed unmatched. The CDR3 reads CASRLGTSGYTDTQYF. DNA of the CDR3: TGTGCCAGTAGGCTAGGGACTAGCGGATACACAGATACGCAGTATTTT.

The rearrangement joins TRBV9 to TRBJ2-3, with 12 bases identical to TRBD2. CDR1 is SGDLS and CDR2 is YYNGEE in the germline V gene. With V trimmed by 4 bases and J by 0 bases, 6 bases remained unmatched. The CDR3 is 17 residues long. CDR3 region: CASSQRTSGISTDTQYF. CDR3 coding DNA: TGTGCCAGCAGCCAACGGACTAGCGGGATAAGCACAGATACGCAGTATTTT. Combining the CDR3 with reference TRBV9 and TRBJ2-3 gives the whole variable domain DSGVTQTPKHLITATGQRVTLRCSPRSGDLSVYWYQQSLDQGLQFLIQYYNGEERAKGNILERFSAQQFPDLHSELNLSSLELGDSALYFCASSQRTSGISTDTQYFGPGTRLTVL.

V usage is TRBV28 and J usage is TRBJ2-3; weak D call: TRBD1 (6 bases). Trimming stripped 4 bases from V and 2 bases from J, with 16 bases between. The CDR3 sequence is 16 residues long. Germline V lookup: CDR1 MDHEN, CDR2 SYDVKM. CDR3 coding DNA: TGTGCCAGCAGTTCTAACAGGGATAGGGACACAGATACGCAGTATTTT. The encoded protein is CASSSNRDRDTDTQYF.

This chain connects TRBV7-2 to TRBJ2-3, with TRBD2 matching over 9 bases. Trimming took 5 bases from V and 0 from J; bases not matched to a gene: 3. Germline V gene lookup returns CDR1 SGHTA and CDR2 FQGNSA. This CDR3 has 15 residues. CDR3 sequence reads: CASSRLAESTDTQYF. The CDR3 DNA sequence: TGTGCCAGCAGCCGACTAGCGGAGAGCACAGATACGCAGTATTTT.

This clone has at least ten counts. The chain joins TRBV4-3 to TRBJ2-6; tentatively, D is TRBD2 (6 bases). From germline, CDR1 is LGHNA and CDR2 YSLEER. The CDR3 is 16 amino acids. Trimming left V 0 bases short and J 2 bases short, with 8 bases between. The CDR3 DNA follows: TGCGCCAGCAGCCAAGATGGGGGGACTGGGGCCAACGTCCTGACTTTC. Residues: CASSQDGGTGANVLTF.

CDR3 DNA sequence: TGTGCCAGTAGTATTCGGGGGAACACTGAAGCTTTCTTT. This encodes CASSIRGNTEAFF. The V gene is TRBV19, the J gene TRBJ1-1; D ambiguous. The germline V gene has CDR1 LNHDA and CDR2 SQIVND (reference sequence). Trimming took 3 bases from V and 1 from J, leaving 6 bases between them. This CDR3 spans 13 amino acids. Complete variable domain (other parts from reference TRBV19 and TRBJ1-1): DGGITQSPKYLFRKEGQNVTLSCEQNLNHDAMYWYRQDPGQGLRLIYYSQIVNDFQKGDIAEGYSVSREKKESFPLTVTSAQKNPTAFYLCASSIRGNTEAFFGQGTRLTVV.

The chain links TRBV7-9 to TRBJ2-3; 10 bases match TRBD2. V gave up 9 bases and J gave up 8 bases; unmatched junction bases: 11. CDR1 and CDR2 from the germline V gene are SEHNR and FQNEAQ (reference sequence). The CDR3 is 14 residues long. DNA for the CDR3: TGTGCCAGTTCGGACGGACTAGCGGTTGGTACGCAGTATTTT. Encoded protein: CASSDGLAVGTQYF.

A few counts support this clone. The chain recombines TRBV7-9 with TRBJ1-4; perhaps TRBD1 as D (6 bases). The germline CDR1 and CDR2 sequences are SEHNR and FQNEAQ (reference sequence). CDR3 size: 17 residues. Trimming stripped 0 bases from V and 0 bases from J, with 11 bases between. Written as DNA, the CDR3 is TGTGCCAGCAGCTTAGCTCGACAGGAGACAACTAATGAAAAACTGTTTTTT. Translated: CASSLARQETTNEKLFF.

The chain employs TRBV5-4 and TRBJ2-5; 9 bases are a match to TRBD2. Per germline, CDR1 SGHNT and CDR2 YYREEE (reference sequence). Germline trimming cut 2 bases from V and 5 bases from J; bases unmatched to any gene: 13. The CDR3 runs 17 residues. CDR3 amino acids: CASSLGGGAESRETQYF. As DNA, the CDR3 is TGTGCCAGCAGCTTAGGCGGGGGGGCCGAGAGTAGGGAGACCCAGTACTTC.

The V and J genes are TRBV27 and TRBJ1-5; possible D gene TRBD1, 6 bases. V shed 4 bases and J shed 4 bases, with 8 bases lying between them. Germline V gives CDR1 MNHEY, CDR2 SMNVEV (reference sequence). This CDR3 is built from 13 residues. CDR3 coding DNA: TGTGCCAGCAGTTATCAGGGGAATCAGCCCCAGCATTTT. Its protein is CASSYQGNQPQHF.

This chain links TRBV27 with TRBJ2-1; maybe TRBD2 (6 bases). Trimming shortened V by 6 bases and J by 3 bases, and 9 bases separated the two germline ends. This CDR3 is 13 amino acids long. Germline V gives CDR1 MNHEY, CDR2 SMNVEV (reference sequence). The CDR3 nucleotides read TGTGCCAGCAGCTTGGACTACTACAATGAGCAGTTCTTC. Translation: CASSLDYYNEQFF.

As concerns this clone: At one boundary the junction diverges from the germline segment, which might be a read error. This chain connects TRBV7-9 to TRBJ2-7; TRBD2 matches at 13 bases. Per germline, CDR1 SEHNR and CDR2 FQNEAQ (reference sequence). This CDR3 has 14 residues. CDR3 residues: CSSSGTSGIDEQYF. CDR3 coding DNA: TGTTCCAGCAGCGGGACTAGCGGGATCGACGAGCAGTACTTC.